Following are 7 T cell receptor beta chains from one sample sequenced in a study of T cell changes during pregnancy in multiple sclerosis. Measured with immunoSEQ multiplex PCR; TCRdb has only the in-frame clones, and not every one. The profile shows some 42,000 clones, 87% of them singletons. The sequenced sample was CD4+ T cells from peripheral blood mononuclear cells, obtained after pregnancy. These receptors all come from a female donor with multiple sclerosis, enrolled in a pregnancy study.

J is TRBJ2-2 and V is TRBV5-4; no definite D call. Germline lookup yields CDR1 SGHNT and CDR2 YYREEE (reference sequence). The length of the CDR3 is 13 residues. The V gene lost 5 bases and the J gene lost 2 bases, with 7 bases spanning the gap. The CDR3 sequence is CASRNRNTGELFF. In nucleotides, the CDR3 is TGTGCCAGCAGAAACAGAAACACCGGGGAGCTGTTTTTT.

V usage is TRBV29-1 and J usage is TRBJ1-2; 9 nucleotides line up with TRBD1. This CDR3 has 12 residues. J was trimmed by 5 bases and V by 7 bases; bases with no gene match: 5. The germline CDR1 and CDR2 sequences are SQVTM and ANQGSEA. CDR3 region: CSADRGGYGYTF. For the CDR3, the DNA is TGCAGCGCGGACAGGGGAGGGTATGGCTACACCTTC.

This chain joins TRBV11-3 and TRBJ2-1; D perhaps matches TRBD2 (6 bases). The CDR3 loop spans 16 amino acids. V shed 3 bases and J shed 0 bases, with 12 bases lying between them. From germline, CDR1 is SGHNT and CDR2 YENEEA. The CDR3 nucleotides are TGTGCCAGCAGCTTTCAAGCGGGTCCCTCCTACAATGAGCAGTTCTTC. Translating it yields CASSFQAGPSYNEQFF.

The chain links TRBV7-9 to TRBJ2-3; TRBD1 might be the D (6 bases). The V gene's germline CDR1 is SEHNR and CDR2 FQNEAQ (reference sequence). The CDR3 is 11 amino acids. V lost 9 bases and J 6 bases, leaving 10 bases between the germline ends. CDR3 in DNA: TGTGCCAGTGGGGGCTGGGATACGCAGTATTTT. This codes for CASGGWDTQYF.

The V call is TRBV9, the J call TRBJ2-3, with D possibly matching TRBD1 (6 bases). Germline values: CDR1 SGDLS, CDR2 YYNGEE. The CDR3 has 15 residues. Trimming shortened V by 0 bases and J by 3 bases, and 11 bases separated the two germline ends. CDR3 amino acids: CASSVGSRGTDTQYF. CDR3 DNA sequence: TGTGCCAGCAGCGTAGGATCTAGGGGGACAGATACGCAGTATTTT.

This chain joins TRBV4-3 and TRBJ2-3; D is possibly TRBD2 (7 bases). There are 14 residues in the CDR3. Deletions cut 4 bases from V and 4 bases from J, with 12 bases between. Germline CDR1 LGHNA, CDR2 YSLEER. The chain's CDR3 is CASSRGGLADTQYF. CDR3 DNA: TGCGCCAGCAGCCGCGGGGGCTTGGCAGATACGCAGTATTTT.

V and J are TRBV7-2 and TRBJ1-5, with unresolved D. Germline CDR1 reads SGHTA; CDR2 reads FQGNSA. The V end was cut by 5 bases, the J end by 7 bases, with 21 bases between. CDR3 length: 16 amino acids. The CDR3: CASSPLGIPTRQPQHF. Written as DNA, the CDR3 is TGTGCCAGCAGCCCACTAGGAATCCCGACTAGGCAGCCCCAGCATTTT.